Included here is one TCR beta chain sequence, with context. No cognate antigen has been identified for it. No much larger clone is present one base from it, and per-base qualities are unavailable. This sample is part of a study of blood T cell repertoires in COVID-19 (TCRdb year 2020). About the full investigation: Collaborator samples came from the United States, Italy and Spain and covered acute and convalescent phases of COVID-19. The prospective study material was composed of cDNA or gDNA derived from T cells, B-cell-depleted T cells, or PBMCs. A freely available public database, intended as a resource for researchers studying the immune response to SARS-CoV-2, is where the repertoires were released. Deeply sampled blood TCRbeta repertoires from subjects exposed to, actively infected with, or recovered from COVID-19 were included in the dataset. Nearly every sample came with metadata listing a de-identified subject ID, COVID-19 status, age in years and sex. Samples came from the ongoing ImmuneRACE study (first 160 participants) plus 1,254 subjects from 6 global collaborators. HLA class I and class II types, where available, came from metadata supplied by the sample provider rather than from assay-based typing. The full study reports these points: Clinical and demographic metadata were provided uncurated, with the amount varying by source and participant.

TCRbeta CDR3 regions were amplified from genomic DNA by means of the immunoSEQ Assay, a bias-controlled multiplex PCR. On the authors' methods: Within the assay, amplification of reference gene primers was used to estimate how many nucleated cells each sample contained. To quantify the absolute abundance of each unique TCRbeta CDR3 rearrangement, sequence reads were collapsed and filtered. For each sample, productive Simpson clonality was calculated by taking the square root of Simpson's diversity index across productive rearrangements. In its TCRdb copy, this immuneACCESS table keeps in-frame sequences only and misses some clones. Where compared with another copy, unresolved V genes explain less than half of these, and the others have no known cause. V, J and clone size derive from that table, while D and trimming were established from the DNA sequence. The sample data list approximately 260,000 clones, and 82% of these were observed just once. The ten most abundant clones make up approximately 4.9% of the sample.

Each collaborating institution followed its own protocols to collect whole blood in K2EDTA tubes. Collaborator samples were shipped for TCRbeta analysis as frozen whole blood, isolated PBMCs, or DNA extracted from either sample type. The germline V gene supplies CDR1 KGHSH and CDR2 LQKENI. Ends trimmed: V by 6 bases, J by 5 bases; bases unmatched to a gene: 24. There are 21 amino acids in the CDR3, from cysteine to phenylalanine inclusive. Just CDR3 DNA is preserved here, 63 bases in frame from base 1. The origin of this receptor is a woman of 80 years or more with active or convalescent COVID-19. The rearrangement combines TRBV18 with TRBJ2-2, with TRBD2 matching 10 junction bases. The sequenced sample consisted of peripheral blood. The nucleotides are TGTGCCAGCTCCCGACCGCAGACTAGCGGGTGGGGGGGTGGTGTAACCGGGGAGCTGTTTTTT. This sequence encodes CASSRPQTSGWGGGVTGELFF. Reference TRBV18 and TRBJ2-2 proteins supply the regions before and after the CDR3; the full variable domain is: NAGVMQNPRHLVRRRGQEARLRCSPMKGHSHVYWYRQLPEEGLKFMVYLQKENIIDESGMPKERFSAEFPKEGPSILRIQQVVRGDSAAYFCASSRPQTSGWGGGVTGELFFGEGSRLTVL.